Below, 8 T cell receptor beta chains from the same sample are listed, as sequenced in a study of cytomegalovirus exposure and HLA in healthy donors. In the PCR, 60 Vbeta and 13 Jbeta primers were used. TCRdb's copy holds only in-frame clones and misses some; the assay was immunoSEQ multiplex PCR. The sample carries under 250,000 clones, approximately 81% recorded once. Sequenced material: PBMCs. All receptors come from a woman in her fifties or sixties in good health and CMV-seropositive.

V is TRBV27 and J is TRBJ2-1; the D gene is possibly TRBD1 (6 bases). Germline V gene sequence: CDR1 MNHEY, CDR2 SMNVEV (reference sequence). The V end lost 5 bases, the J end lost 0 bases, and 14 bases lay between the germline ends. The CDR3 length is 16 residues. The chain's CDR3 is CASSPLQGLSYNEQFF. Here the CDR3 DNA reads TGTGCCAGCAGTCCATTACAGGGCCTCTCCTACAATGAGCAGTTCTTC.

In its sample, this clone was seen a few times. The J gene is TRBJ1-5, the V gene TRBV11-2; possible D gene TRBD1, 6 bases. The CDR3 sequence is 15 residues long. The germline gives CDR1 SGHAT, CDR2 FQNNGV. V was trimmed by 1 base and J by 0 bases, leaving 7 bases between them. CDR3 sequence (DNA): TGTGCCAGCAGCTTAGGGACAGTTAGCAATCAGCCCCAGCATTTT. Translating it yields CASSLGTVSNQPQHF.

V gene TRBV6-1 combines with J gene TRBJ2-7; weak D call: TRBD1 (5 bases). The germline gives CDR1 MNHNS, CDR2 SASEGT. V was cut by 4 bases and J by 0 bases, with 22 bases left in between. The CDR3 covers 18 residues. CDR3 nucleotides: TGTGCCAGCAGTGGTCCGAGACAGCCGTTTTCTAGCTCCTACGAGCAGTACTTC. Translation: CASSGPRQPFSSSYEQYF.

The genes are TRBV7-9 and TRBJ2-5; 9 positions match TRBD2. The DNA matches TRBJ2-7 better at its end, which makes the J call doubtful. Germline V gene sequence: CDR1 SEHNR, CDR2 FQNEAQ (reference sequence). CDR3 length: 16 residues. This CDR3 is CASSLAEASGNYEQYF. CDR3 nucleotides: TGTGCCAGCAGCTTAGCGGAGGCTAGCGGGAACTACGAGCAGTACTTC.

The chain carries TRBV7-2 and TRBJ2-7; 8 bases align to TRBD2. Germline lookup yields CDR1 SGHTA and CDR2 FQGNSA. Trimming removed 8 bases from V and 2 bases from J; junction bases left unmatched: 8. CDR3 size: 14 residues. The CDR3 region has the DNA TGTGCCAGCGGAATCAGCGGGAGTGCCTACGAGCAGTACTTC. Translating gives CASGISGSAYEQYF.

The rearrangement joins TRBV9 to TRBJ2-1; perhaps TRBD2 as D (6 bases). Germline V gene data show CDR1 as SGDLS and CDR2 as YYNGEE. CDR3 length: 16 residues. Deletions cut 0 bases from V and 2 bases from J, with 12 bases between. The CDR3: CASSVEDRGAYNEQFF. DNA for the CDR3: TGTGCCAGCAGCGTAGAGGATCGCGGGGCCTACAATGAGCAGTTCTTC.

The genes are TRBV7-2 and TRBJ2-7; D gene unclear. CDR1 SGHTA and CDR2 FQGNSA come from the germline V gene. V lost 6 bases, J lost 2 bases, and 17 bases lay in between. The CDR3 has 15 residues. CDR3 sequence (DNA): TGTGCCAGCAGACCCGGCAGCGAAAGGACCTACGAGCAGTACTTC. Translating it yields CASRPGSERTYEQYF. The variable domain in full, with the rest retrieved from reference TRBV7-2 and TRBJ2-7, is GAGVSQSPSNKVTEKGKDVELRCDPISGHTALYWYRQSLGQGLEFLIYFQGNSAPDKSGLPSDRFSAERTGGSVSTLTIQRTQQEDSAVYLCASRPGSERTYEQYFGPGTRLTVT.

This chain's CDR3 is CASSQDPVGRTSNQPQHF. DNA for the CDR3: TGTGCCAGCAGCCAAGATCCTGTGGGGCGTACTAGCAATCAGCCCCAGCATTTT. The chain has TRBV4-2 and TRBJ1-5; a possible D gene is TRBD1 (5 bases). The CDR3 totals 18 residues. Germline CDR1 is LGHNA and CDR2 is YNFKEQ. The V and J ends lost 0 bases and 0 bases respectively, with 15 bases between them.